Below, 17 T cell receptor beta chains from the same sample are listed, as sequenced in a study of blood T cell repertoires in COVID-19. Assay: immunoSEQ multiplex PCR; the TCRdb copy retains only in-frame clones and omits some. Among about 250,000 clones, about 91% were seen once, and the ten largest hold 2.5% to 3%. Sequencing was carried out using PBMCs or T cells enriched from blood (not recorded which). The receptors originated from a woman aged 25-40 years with acute COVID-19.

J is TRBJ1-4 and V is TRBV5-6; 7 bases are shared with TRBD1. The CDR3 totals 14 residues. Germline-derived CDR1 and CDR2 are SGHDT and YYEEEE. With V trimmed by 4 bases and J by 8 bases, 8 bases remained unmatched. The CDR3 loop reads CASSTGTEVEKLFF. CDR3 nucleotide sequence: TGTGCCAGCAGCACCGGGACAGAAGTAGAAAAACTGTTTTTT.

This chain connects TRBV28 to TRBJ1-2; weak D call: TRBD1 (5 bases). V lost 4 bases and J lost 6, with 18 bases in between. Germline V gives CDR1 MDHEN, CDR2 SYDVKM. This CDR3 comprises 15 residues. For the CDR3, the DNA is TGTGCCAGCAGTTCCCCGAGGTGGGGGGGGGATGGCTACACCTTC. It encodes CASSSPRWGGDGYTF.

The CDR3 DNA sequence: TGTGCCAGCAGCCCTACCGACACCGATGAAAAACTGTTTTTT. Translation: CASSPTDTDEKLFF. The rearrangement joins TRBV11-2 to TRBJ1-4; D is uncertain. V was shortened by 5 bases and J by 6 bases, with 13 bases between the two germline ends. Germline V gives CDR1 SGHAT, CDR2 FQNNGV. The CDR3 totals 14 residues.

The chain combines TRBV27 with TRBJ1-2; the D gene is possibly TRBD1 (6 bases). CDR1 is MNHEY, CDR2 SMNVEV, per germline (reference sequence). V gave up 0 bases and J gave up 4 bases, with 15 bases separating them. This CDR3 has 16 amino acids. The CDR3 here is CASSLSTPGAGYGYTF. CDR3 DNA sequence: TGTGCCAGCAGTTTATCGACCCCAGGGGCGGGCTATGGCTACACCTTC.

This rearrangement joins TRBV5-1 to TRBJ2-7; a possible D gene is TRBD2 (5 bases). Germline lookup yields CDR1 SGHRS and CDR2 YFSETQ. The CDR3 has 13 amino acids. The V end was cut by 4 bases, the J end by 9 bases, with 17 bases between. DNA of the CDR3: TGCGCCAGCAGCCTGGGGTTTGAGGGCAGGCAGTACTTC. Amino acids: CASSLGFEGRQYF.

Only one count was recorded for this clone. This rearrangement joins TRBV18 to TRBJ1-5, with a weak D call TRBD1 (6 bases). V dropped 0 bases and J dropped 4 bases, with 13 bases sitting between them. The CDR3 runs to 16 residues. Germline lookup yields CDR1 KGHSH and CDR2 LQKENI. CDR3 nucleotides: TGTGCCAGCTCACCACCAGGGGGTTTGGGTAATCAGCCCCAGCATTTT. It specifies CASSPPGGLGNQPQHF.

The rearrangement joins TRBV19 to TRBJ2-7; 8 bases agree with TRBD2. The CDR3 is made up of 14 amino acids. Germline lookup yields CDR1 LNHDA and CDR2 SQIVND (reference sequence). Losses at the gene ends were 6 bases for V and 2 bases for J; bases not matched to a gene: 6. CDR3 protein: CASRSPGGPYEQYF. The CDR3, as DNA: TGTGCCAGTAGATCCCCGGGGGGGCCCTACGAGCAGTACTTC.

The rearrangement uses TRBV7-2 and TRBJ2-2; D unclear. With 4 bases removed from V and 9 bases from J, the gap between germline ends came to 6 bases. From germline, CDR1 is SGHTA and CDR2 FQGNSA. The CDR3 covers 11 residues. Written as DNA, the CDR3 is TGTGCCAGCAGCTCCCAGAGGGAGCTGTTTTTT. Translated, it gives CASSSQRELFF.

This sequence joins TRBV27 and TRBJ1-5; TRBD1 matches 12 bases. The CDR3 consists of 18 residues. From germline, CDR1 is MNHEY and CDR2 SMNVEV (reference sequence). Trimming removed 5 bases from V and 6 bases from J; junction bases left unmatched: 14. The CDR3 DNA follows: TGTGCCAGCAGTGAGCTCGGGACAGGGGGCTTTGGAAGTCAGCCCCAGCATTTT. The encoded protein is CASSELGTGGFGSQPQHF.

The chain carries TRBV6-1 and TRBJ2-5; the match to TRBD2 covers 9 bases. The germline CDR1 and CDR2 sequences are MNHNS and SASEGT. This CDR3 is 15 amino acids long. The V gene end was trimmed by 6 bases and the J gene end by 1 base; junction bases not matched to a gene: 6. The CDR3 DNA reads TGTGCCAGCAGGTTTCAAGCGGGGGGCCAAGAGACCCAGTACTTC. Translation gives CASRFQAGGQETQYF.

J is TRBJ1-2 and V is TRBV28; 8 positions match TRBD1. The CDR3 is 14 amino acids. Germline V gene lookup returns CDR1 MDHEN and CDR2 SYDVKM. V trimming: 6 bases; J trimming: 4 bases; junction bases outside the gene matches: 7. The CDR3 DNA reads TGTGCCAGCAGGAGGCTCGGGACAGGCTATGGCTACACCTTC. Its protein is CASRRLGTGYGYTF.

The chain carries TRBV27 and TRBJ2-1; 8 bases align to TRBD2. Germline loops: CDR1 MNHEY, CDR2 SMNVEV (reference sequence). The CDR3 contains 19 residues. J was trimmed by 0 bases and V by 4 bases; bases with no gene match: 14. The CDR3 coding sequence is TGTGCCAGCAGTTCCGGACGGGGCGGGGGGTTTGACTCCTACAATGAGCAGTTCTTC. Translating it yields CASSSGRGGGFDSYNEQFF.

The rearrangement joins TRBV3-1 (or the pseudogene TRBV3-2) to TRBJ2-7, with 10 bases matching TRBD2. The CDR3 extends over 17 amino acids. Trimming at V came to 2 bases and at J to 2 bases, leaving 9 bases not matched to a gene. Germline V gives CDR1 LGHDT, CDR2 YNNKEL (reference sequence). CDR3 sequence: CASSQLPGLATAYEQYF. CDR3 nucleotides: TGTGCCAGCAGCCAATTACCGGGACTAGCGACCGCCTACGAGCAGTACTTC.

This clone was observed a handful of times. This rearrangement joins TRBV6-5 to TRBJ1-4; D not certain. The V and J ends lost 5 bases and 7 bases respectively, with 17 bases between them. The germline V gene has CDR1 MNHEY and CDR2 SVGAGI. The CDR3 is made up of 15 amino acids. In DNA form, the CDR3 reads TGTGCCAGCAGTCCGCTCACCGTCCGCGGTGAAAAACTGTTTTTT. Translation: CASSPLTVRGEKLFF.

V usage is TRBV6-2 or TRBV6-3 and J usage is TRBJ1-5, with D maybe TRBD1 (6 bases). This CDR3 is built from 16 residues. Germline V gene sequence: CDR1 MNHEY, CDR2 SVGEGT. Trimming removed 5 bases at V and 1 base at J, with 15 bases between. The CDR3 here is CASSPTGKGSNQPQHF. The CDR3 DNA sequence: TGTGCCAGCAGTCCGACAGGAAAAGGGAGCAATCAGCCCCAGCATTTT.

The gene calls are TRBV20-1 and TRBJ2-1; D unresolved. Trimming left V 4 bases short and J 6 bases short, with 7 bases between. The V gene's germline CDR1 is DFQATT and CDR2 SNEGSKA (reference sequence). The CDR3 is 11 amino acids. CDR3 DNA: TGCAGTGCTACTAGTTCCAATGAGCAGTTCTTC. Translation: CSATSSNEQFF.

The chain uses TRBV7-9 and TRBJ2-3; D is possibly TRBD2 (5 bases). Germline-derived CDR1 and CDR2 are SEHNR and FQNEAQ (reference sequence). The CDR3 runs to 13 residues. V was shortened by 5 bases and J by 4 bases, with 10 bases between the two germline ends. Here the CDR3 reads CASSLEDADTQYF. The CDR3, as DNA: TGTGCCAGCAGCCTGGAGGACGCAGATACGCAGTATTTT.